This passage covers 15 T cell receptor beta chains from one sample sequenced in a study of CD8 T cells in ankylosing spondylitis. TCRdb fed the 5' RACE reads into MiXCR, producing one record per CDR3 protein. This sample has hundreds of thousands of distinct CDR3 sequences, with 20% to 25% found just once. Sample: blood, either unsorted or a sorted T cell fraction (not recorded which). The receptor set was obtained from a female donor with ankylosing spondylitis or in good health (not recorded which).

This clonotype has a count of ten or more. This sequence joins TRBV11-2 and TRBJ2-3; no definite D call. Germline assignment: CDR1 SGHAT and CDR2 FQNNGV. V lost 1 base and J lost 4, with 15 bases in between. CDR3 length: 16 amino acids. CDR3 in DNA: TGTGCCAGCAGCTTAGGTAGTGGTTGGTGGCCAGATACGCAGTATTTT. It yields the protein CASSLGSGWWPDTQYF. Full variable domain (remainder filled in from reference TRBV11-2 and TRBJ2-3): EAGVAQSPRYKIIEKRQSVAFWCNPISGHATLYWYQQILGQGPKLLIQFQNNGVVDDSQLPKDRFSAERLKGVDSTLKIQPAKLEDSAVYLCASSLGSGWWPDTQYFGPGTRLTVL.

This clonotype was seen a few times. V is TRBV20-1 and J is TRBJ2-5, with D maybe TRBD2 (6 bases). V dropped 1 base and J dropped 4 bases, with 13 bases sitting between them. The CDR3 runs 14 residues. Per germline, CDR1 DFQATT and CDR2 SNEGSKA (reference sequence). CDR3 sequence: CSARAPRGGETQYF. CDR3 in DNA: TGCAGTGCTAGAGCTCCGAGGGGAGGAGAGACCCAGTACTTC.

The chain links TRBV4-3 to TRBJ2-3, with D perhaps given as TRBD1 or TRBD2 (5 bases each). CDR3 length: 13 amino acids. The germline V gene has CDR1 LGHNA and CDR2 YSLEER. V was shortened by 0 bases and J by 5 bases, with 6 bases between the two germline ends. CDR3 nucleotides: TGCGCCAGCAGCCAAGATGGGGGAGATACGCAGTATTTT. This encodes CASSQDGGDTQYF.

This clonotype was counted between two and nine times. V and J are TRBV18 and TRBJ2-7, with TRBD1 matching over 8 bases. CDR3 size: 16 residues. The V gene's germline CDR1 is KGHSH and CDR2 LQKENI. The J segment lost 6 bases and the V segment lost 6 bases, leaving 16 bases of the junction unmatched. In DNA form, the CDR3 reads TGTGCCAGCTCCCATACCGACGGACAGGGTCGGTCCGAGCAGTACTTC. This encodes CASSHTDGQGRSEQYF.

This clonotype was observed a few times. This CDR3 reads CASSSGLGGRDEQFF. In DNA, the CDR3 is TGTGCCAGCAGCTCCGGGCTAGGGGGTAGGGATGAGCAGTTCTTC. This chain links TRBV7-2 with TRBJ2-1, with a tentative D call TRBD1 (6 bases). CDR1 and CDR2 from the germline V gene are SGHTA and FQGNSA. The V gene lost 4 bases and the J gene lost 8 bases, with 18 bases spanning the gap. This CDR3 has 15 amino acids.

Here the CDR3 reads CASSELATAGELFF. CDR3 nucleotides: TGTGCCAGCAGTGAACTGGCTACGGCCGGGGAGCTGTTTTTT. V is TRBV6-4 and J is TRBJ2-2; D is unclear. V lost 3 bases, J lost 6 bases, and 11 bases lay in between. Germline loops: CDR1 MRHNA, CDR2 SNTAGT. CDR3 length: 14 amino acids.

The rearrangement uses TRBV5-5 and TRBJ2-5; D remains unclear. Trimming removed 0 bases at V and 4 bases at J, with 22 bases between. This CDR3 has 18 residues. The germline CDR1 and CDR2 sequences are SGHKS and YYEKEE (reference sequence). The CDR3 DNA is TGTGCCAGCAGCTTGGCCTATGGCAGGAGCGATTCGGGAGAGACCCAGTACTTC. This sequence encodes CASSLAYGRSDSGETQYF.

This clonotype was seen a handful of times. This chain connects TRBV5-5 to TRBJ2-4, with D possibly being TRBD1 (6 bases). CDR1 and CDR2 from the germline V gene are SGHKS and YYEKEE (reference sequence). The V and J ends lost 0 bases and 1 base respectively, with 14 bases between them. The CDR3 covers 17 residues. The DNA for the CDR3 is TGTGCCAGCAGCTTGGGGCCATTCACAGGGGCCAAAAACATTCAGTACTTC. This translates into CASSLGPFTGAKNIQYF.

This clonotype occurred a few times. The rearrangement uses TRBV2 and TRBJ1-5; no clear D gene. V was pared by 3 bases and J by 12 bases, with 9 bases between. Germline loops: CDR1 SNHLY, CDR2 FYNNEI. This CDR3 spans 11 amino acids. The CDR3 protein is CASSEISYQHF. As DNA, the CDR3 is TGTGCCAGCAGTGAGATCTCGTACCAGCATTTT.

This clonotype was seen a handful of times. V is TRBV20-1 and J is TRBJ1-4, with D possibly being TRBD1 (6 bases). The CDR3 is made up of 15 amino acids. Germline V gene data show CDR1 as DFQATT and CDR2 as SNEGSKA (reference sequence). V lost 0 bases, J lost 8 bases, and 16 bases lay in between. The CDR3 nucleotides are TGCAGTGCTAGAGATCGGGGGACAACGGGAGAAAAACTGTTTTTT. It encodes CSARDRGTTGEKLFF.

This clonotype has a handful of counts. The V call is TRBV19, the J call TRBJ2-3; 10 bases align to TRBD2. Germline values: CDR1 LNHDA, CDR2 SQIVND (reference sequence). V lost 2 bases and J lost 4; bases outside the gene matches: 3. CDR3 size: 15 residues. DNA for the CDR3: TGTGCCAGTAGTATACGCCTAGCGGGAGCAGATACGCAGTATTTT. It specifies CASSIRLAGADTQYF. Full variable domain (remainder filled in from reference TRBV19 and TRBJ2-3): DGGITQSPKYLFRKEGQNVTLSCEQNLNHDAMYWYRQDPGQGLRLIYYSQIVNDFQKGDIAEGYSVSREKKESFPLTVTSAQKNPTAFYLCASSIRLAGADTQYFGPGTRLTVL.

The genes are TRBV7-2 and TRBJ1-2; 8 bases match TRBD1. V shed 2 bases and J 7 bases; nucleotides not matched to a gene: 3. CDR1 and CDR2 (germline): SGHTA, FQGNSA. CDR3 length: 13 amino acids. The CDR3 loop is CASSLQDRGGYTF. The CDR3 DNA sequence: TGTGCCAGCAGCTTACAAGACAGGGGTGGCTACACCTTC.

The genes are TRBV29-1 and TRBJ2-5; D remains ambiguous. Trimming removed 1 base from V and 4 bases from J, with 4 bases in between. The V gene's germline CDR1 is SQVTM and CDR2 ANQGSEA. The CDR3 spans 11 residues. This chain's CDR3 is CSVEGVETQYF. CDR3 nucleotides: TGCAGCGTTGAAGGTGTAGAGACCCAGTACTTC.

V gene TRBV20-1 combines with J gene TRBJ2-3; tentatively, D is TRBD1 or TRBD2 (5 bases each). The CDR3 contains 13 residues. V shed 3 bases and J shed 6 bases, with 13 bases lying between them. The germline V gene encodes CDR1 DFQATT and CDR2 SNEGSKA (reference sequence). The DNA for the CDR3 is TGCAGTGCTAGCTCCGGGTGGGGGGATACGCAGTATTTT. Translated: CSASSGWGDTQYF.

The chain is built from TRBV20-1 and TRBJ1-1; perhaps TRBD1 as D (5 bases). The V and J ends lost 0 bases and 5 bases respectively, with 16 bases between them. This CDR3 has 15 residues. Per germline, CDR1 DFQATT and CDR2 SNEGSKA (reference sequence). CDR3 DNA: TGCAGTGCTAGAGATTGGAAGGGGCTTGGAACTGAAGCTTTCTTT. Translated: CSARDWKGLGTEAFF.